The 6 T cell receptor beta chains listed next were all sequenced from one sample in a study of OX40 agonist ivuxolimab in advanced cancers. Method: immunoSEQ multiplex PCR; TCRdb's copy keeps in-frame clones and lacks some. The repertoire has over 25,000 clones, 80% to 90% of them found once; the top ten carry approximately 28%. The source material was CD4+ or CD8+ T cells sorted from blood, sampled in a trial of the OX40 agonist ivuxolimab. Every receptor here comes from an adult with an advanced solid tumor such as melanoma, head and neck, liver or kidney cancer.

DNA for the CDR3: TGTGCCAGCAGCCGGACAGGGGAACAAGAGACCCAGTACTTC. This sequence encodes CASSRTGEQETQYF. The chain recombines TRBV28 with TRBJ2-5, with 9 bases identical to TRBD1. In germline, CDR1 is MDHEN, CDR2 SYDVKM. The CDR3 length is 14 residues. After removal of 6 bases from V and 2 bases from J, the junction contained 4 bases not matched to a gene.

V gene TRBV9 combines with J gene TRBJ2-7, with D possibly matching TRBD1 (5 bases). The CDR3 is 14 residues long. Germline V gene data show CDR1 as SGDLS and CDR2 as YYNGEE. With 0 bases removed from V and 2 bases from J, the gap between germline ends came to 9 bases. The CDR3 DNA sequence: TGTGCCAGCAGCGTAGGGGCAGGGACCTACGAGCAGTACTTC. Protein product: CASSVGAGTYEQYF. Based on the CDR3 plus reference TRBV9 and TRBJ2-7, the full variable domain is DSGVTQTPKHLITATGQRVTLRCSPRSGDLSVYWYQQSLDQGLQFLIQYYNGEERAKGNILERFSAQQFPDLHSELNLSSLELGDSALYFCASSVGAGTYEQYFGPGTRLTVT.

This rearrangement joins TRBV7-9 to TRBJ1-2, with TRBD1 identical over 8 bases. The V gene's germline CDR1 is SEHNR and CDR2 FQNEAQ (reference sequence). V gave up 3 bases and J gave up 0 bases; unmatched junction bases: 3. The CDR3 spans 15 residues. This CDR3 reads CASSLGTGTNYGYTF. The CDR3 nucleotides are TGTGCCAGCAGCTTGGGGACAGGCACTAACTATGGCTACACCTTC.

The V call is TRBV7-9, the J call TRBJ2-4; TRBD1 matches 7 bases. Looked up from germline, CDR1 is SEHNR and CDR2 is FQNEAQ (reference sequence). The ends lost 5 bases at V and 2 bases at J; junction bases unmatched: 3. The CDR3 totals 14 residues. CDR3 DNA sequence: TGTGCCAGCAGCGGGGACAGCTCCAAAAACATTCAGTACTTC. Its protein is CASSGDSSKNIQYF.

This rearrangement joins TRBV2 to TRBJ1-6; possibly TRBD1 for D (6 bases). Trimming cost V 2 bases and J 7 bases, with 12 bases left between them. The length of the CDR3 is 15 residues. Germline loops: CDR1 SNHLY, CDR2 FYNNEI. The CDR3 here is CASSESGQVNSPLHF. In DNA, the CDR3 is TGTGCCAGCAGTGAATCGGGACAAGTGAATTCACCCCTCCACTTT.

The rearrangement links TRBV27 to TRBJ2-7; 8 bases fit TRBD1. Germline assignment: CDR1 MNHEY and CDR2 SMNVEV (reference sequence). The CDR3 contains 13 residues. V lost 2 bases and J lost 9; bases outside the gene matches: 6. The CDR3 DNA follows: TGTGCCAGCAGTTTAGAGACAGGGGATGGGCAGTACTTC. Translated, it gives CASSLETGDGQYF.